The 10 T cell receptor beta chains below come from one sample, sequenced in a study of blood T cell repertoires in COVID-19 (TCRdb year 2020). The method behind the library was the immunoSEQ multiplex PCR assay. Entries here come from immuneACCESS through TCRdb and include only in-frame sequences with V and J called. Some clones fail to appear in such tables; in the studies checked, an unresolved V gene covers under half of the shortfall, and the cause of the remainder is unknown. The sample includes 490,000 or so clones, with roughly 88% observed a single time. The ten largest clones add up to about 1.7% of the sample. Material for sequencing was PBMCs or T cells enriched from blood (not recorded which). The receptors here all came from a woman aged 35 to 49 who had recovered from COVID-19.

This sequence joins TRBV19 and TRBJ2-7; 9 bases match TRBD1. The CDR3 length is 15 residues. The germline V gene encodes CDR1 LNHDA and CDR2 SQIVND (reference sequence). V gave up 9 bases and J gave up 3 bases; unmatched junction bases: 12. The CDR3 nucleotides are TGTGCCAGCACCTCCCCGGGACAGGGTATCTACGAGCAGTACTTC. Amino acid sequence: CASTSPGQGIYEQYF. The full variable domain, in which reference TRBV19 and TRBJ2-7 provide the parts outside the CDR3, is DGGITQSPKYLFRKEGQNVTLSCEQNLNHDAMYWYRQDPGQGLRLIYYSQIVNDFQKGDIAEGYSVSREKKESFPLTVTSAQKNPTAFYLCASTSPGQGIYEQYFGPGTRLTVT.

The sample holds one count of this clone. The rearrangement uses TRBV10-3 and TRBJ1-1; D may be TRBD1 (5 bases). Per the germline V gene, CDR1 is ENHRY and CDR2 is SYGVKD. Trimming took 1 base from V and 4 from J, leaving 10 bases between them. The CDR3 consists of 14 residues. The DNA of the CDR3 is TGTGCCATCAGTGAGTTGGCAGGGCGCACTGAAGCTTTCTTT. Protein: CAISELAGRTEAFF.

This clone was detected once. The chain carries TRBV7-2 and TRBJ1-1; 9 nucleotides match TRBD1. This CDR3 is built from 16 residues. The V segment lost 5 bases and the J segment 5 bases; nucleotides outside the gene matches: 12. CDR1 is SGHTA, CDR2 FQGNSA, per germline. The CDR3: CASSPGQGRGSTEAFF. The CDR3 DNA sequence: TGTGCCAGCAGCCCAGGACAGGGGAGAGGGAGTACTGAAGCTTTCTTT.

The chain joins TRBV23-1 to TRBJ1-1; possibly TRBD1 for D (5 bases). TRBV23-1 is an open reading frame whose function is uncertain. Between the trimmed V and J ends, which lost 3 bases and 3 bases, there was a span of 11 bases. This CDR3 comprises 14 residues. The CDR3 spells CASSHCRADTEAFF. CDR3 DNA: TGCGCCAGCAGTCATTGCAGGGCCGACACTGAAGCTTTCTTT.

The chain employs TRBV19 and TRBJ1-5; D may be TRBD1 (6 bases). The V end was cut by 5 bases, the J end by 2 bases, with 19 bases between. CDR3 length: 17 amino acids. Looked up from germline, CDR1 is LNHDA and CDR2 is SQIVND (reference sequence). The CDR3 reads CASSPTTGIEGNQPQHF. The DNA for the CDR3 is TGTGCCAGTAGTCCCACAACAGGGATAGAGGGCAATCAGCCCCAGCATTTT.

This clone has just one count. V is TRBV12-5 and J is TRBJ2-2, with TRBD2 as a possible D gene (6 bases). Trimming pared 7 bases from V and 6 bases from J, leaving 21 bases between. CDR1 is LGHNT, CDR2 FRNRAP, per germline. There are 16 residues in the CDR3. CDR3 nucleotide sequence: TGTGCTAGTGAGGAGGGGCAGCACATAAACCCCGGGGAGCTGTTTTTT. It codes for CASEEGQHINPGELFF.

The chain has TRBV5-4 and TRBJ1-1, with D possibly TRBD1 on 5 matching bases. Germline V lookup: CDR1 SGHNT, CDR2 YYREEE (reference sequence). The V and J ends lost 0 bases and 3 bases respectively, with 12 bases between them. There are 15 residues in the CDR3. CDR3 DNA sequence: TGTGCCAGCAGCTTGGGGGGCCAGGGCTACACTGAAGCTTTCTTT. This codes for CASSLGGQGYTEAFF.

The V and J genes are TRBV7-8 and TRBJ2-7, with 10 bases fitting TRBD2. V gave up 1 base and J gave up 1 base; unmatched junction bases: 1. Germline-derived CDR1 and CDR2 are SGHVS and FQNEAQ. The CDR3 extends over 15 amino acids. The CDR3, as DNA: TGTGCCAGCAGCTTAGAAGCGGGAGGGTCCTACGAGCAGTACTTC. This sequence encodes CASSLEAGGSYEQYF.

The chain links TRBV15 to TRBJ2-7, with 8 bases matching TRBD1. CDR3 length equals 15 residues. Germline-derived CDR1 and CDR2 are LNHNV and YYDKDF (reference sequence). The V segment lost 1 base and the J segment 6 bases; nucleotides outside the gene matches: 8. CDR3 sequence reads: CATSRGGQGAVEQYF. In nucleotides, the CDR3 is TGTGCCACCAGCAGAGGGGGGCAGGGGGCTGTCGAGCAGTACTTC. Combining the CDR3 with reference TRBV15 and TRBJ2-7 gives the whole variable domain DAMVIQNPRYQVTQFGKPVTLSCSQTLNHNVMYWYQQKSSQAPKLLFHYYDKDFNNEADTPDNFQSRRPNTSFCFLDIRSPGLGDTAMYLCATSRGGQGAVEQYFGPGTRLTVT.

This clone was seen at least ten times. CDR3 sequence reads: CASSSGTEAFF. Here the CDR3 DNA reads TGTGCCAGCAGCTCAGGGACTGAAGCTTTCTTT. The V and J genes are TRBV7-8 and TRBJ1-1, with D perhaps TRBD1 (5 bases). Trimming cost V 4 bases and J 5 bases, with 5 bases left between them. Germline loops: CDR1 SGHVS, CDR2 FQNEAQ. This CDR3 comprises 11 residues.